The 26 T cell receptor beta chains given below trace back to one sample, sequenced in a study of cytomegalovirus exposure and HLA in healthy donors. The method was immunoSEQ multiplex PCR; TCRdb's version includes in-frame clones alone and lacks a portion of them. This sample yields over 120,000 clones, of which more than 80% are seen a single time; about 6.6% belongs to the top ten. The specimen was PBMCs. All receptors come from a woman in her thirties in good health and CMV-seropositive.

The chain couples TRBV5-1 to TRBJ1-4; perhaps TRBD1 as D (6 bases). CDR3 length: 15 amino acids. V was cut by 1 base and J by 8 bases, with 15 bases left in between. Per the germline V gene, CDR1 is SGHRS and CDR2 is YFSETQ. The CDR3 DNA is TGCGCCAGCAGCTTGCGCACAGGGTGGGAGGAAAAACTGTTTTTT. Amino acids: CASSLRTGWEEKLFF.

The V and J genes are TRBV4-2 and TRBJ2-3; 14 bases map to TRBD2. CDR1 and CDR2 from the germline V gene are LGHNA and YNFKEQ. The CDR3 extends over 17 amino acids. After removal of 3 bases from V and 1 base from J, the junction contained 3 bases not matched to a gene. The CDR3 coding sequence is TGTGCCAGCAGCCAGGGGACTAGCGGGGGCGGCACAGATACGCAGTATTTT. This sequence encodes CASSQGTSGGGTDTQYF.

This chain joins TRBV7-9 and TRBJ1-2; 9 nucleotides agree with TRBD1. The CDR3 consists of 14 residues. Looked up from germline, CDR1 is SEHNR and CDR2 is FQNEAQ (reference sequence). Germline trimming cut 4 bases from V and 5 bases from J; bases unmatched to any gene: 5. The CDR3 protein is CASSSPGQGYGYTF. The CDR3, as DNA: TGTGCCAGCAGCTCGCCGGGACAGGGTTATGGCTACACCTTC.

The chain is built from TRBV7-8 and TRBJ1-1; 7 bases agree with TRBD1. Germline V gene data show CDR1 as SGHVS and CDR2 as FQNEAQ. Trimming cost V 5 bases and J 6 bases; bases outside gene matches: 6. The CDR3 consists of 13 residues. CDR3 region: CASSPPQGAEAFF. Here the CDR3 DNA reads TGTGCCAGCAGCCCGCCTCAGGGGGCTGAAGCTTTCTTT.

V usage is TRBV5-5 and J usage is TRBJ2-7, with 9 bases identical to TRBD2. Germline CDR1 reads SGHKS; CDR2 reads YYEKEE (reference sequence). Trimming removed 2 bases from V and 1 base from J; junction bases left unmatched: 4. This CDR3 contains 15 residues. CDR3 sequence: CASSFRLAESYEQYF. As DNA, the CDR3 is TGTGCCAGCAGCTTTCGACTAGCGGAGTCCTACGAGCAGTACTTC. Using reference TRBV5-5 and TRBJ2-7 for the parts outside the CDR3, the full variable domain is DAGVTQSPTHLIKTRGQQVTLRCSPISGHKSVSWYQQVLGQGPQFIFQYYEKEERGRGNFPDRFSARQFPNYSSELNVNALLLGDSALYLCASSFRLAESYEQYFGPGTRLTVT.

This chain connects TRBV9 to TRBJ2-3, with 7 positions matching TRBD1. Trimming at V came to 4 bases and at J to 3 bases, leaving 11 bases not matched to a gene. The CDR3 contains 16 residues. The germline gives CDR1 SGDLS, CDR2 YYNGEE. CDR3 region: CASSIRTGGNTDTQYF. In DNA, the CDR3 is TGTGCCAGCAGCATTCGGACAGGAGGAAATACAGATACGCAGTATTTT.

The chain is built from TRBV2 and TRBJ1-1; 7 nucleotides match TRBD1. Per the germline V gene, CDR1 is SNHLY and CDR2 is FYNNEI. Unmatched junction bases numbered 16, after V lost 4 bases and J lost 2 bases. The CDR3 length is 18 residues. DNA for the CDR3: TGTGCCAGCAGTGGACCCCGACAGGGCGGGACCCTCAACACTGAAGCTTTCTTT. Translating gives CASSGPRQGGTLNTEAFF. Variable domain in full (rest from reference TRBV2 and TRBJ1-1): EPEVTQTPSHQVTQMGQEVILRCVPISNHLYFYWYRQILGQKVEFLVSFYNNEISEKSEIFDDQFSVERPDGSNFTLKIRSTKLEDSAMYFCASSGPRQGGTLNTEAFFGQGTRLTVV.

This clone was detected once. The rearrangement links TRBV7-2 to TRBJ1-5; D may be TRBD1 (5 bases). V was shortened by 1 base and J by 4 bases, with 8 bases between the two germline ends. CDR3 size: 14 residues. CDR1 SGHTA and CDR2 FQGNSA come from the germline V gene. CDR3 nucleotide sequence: TGTGCCAGCAGCTTAGTTCAGGGTAATCAGCCCCAGCATTTT. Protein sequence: CASSLVQGNQPQHF.

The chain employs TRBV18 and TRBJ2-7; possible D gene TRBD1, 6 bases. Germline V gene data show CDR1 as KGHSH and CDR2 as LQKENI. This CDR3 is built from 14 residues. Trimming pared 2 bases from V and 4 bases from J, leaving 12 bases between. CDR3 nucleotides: TGTGCCAGCTCACCATGGGACACACTTTACGAGCAGTACTTC. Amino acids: CASSPWDTLYEQYF.

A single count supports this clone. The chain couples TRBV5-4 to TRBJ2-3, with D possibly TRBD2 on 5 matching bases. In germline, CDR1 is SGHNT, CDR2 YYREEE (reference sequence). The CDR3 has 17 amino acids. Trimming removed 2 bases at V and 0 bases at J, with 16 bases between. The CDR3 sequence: CASSFRGTRTSTDTQYF. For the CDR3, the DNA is TGTGCCAGCAGCTTTAGAGGTACTAGAACCAGCACAGATACGCAGTATTTT.

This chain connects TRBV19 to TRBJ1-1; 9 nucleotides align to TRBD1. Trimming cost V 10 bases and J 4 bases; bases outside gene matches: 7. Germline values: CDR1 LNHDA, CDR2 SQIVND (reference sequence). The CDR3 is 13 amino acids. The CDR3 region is CATGQGRGTEAFF. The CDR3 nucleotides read TGTGCCACCGGACAGGGGAGAGGCACTGAAGCTTTCTTT.

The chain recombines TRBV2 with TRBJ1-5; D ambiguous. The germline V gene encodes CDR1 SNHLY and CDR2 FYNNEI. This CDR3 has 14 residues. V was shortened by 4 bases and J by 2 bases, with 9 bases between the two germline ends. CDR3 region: CASSVESGNQPQHF. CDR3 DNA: TGTGCCAGCAGTGTGGAGTCAGGCAATCAGCCCCAGCATTTT. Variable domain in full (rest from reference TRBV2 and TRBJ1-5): EPEVTQTPSHQVTQMGQEVILRCVPISNHLYFYWYRQILGQKVEFLVSFYNNEISEKSEIFDDQFSVERPDGSNFTLKIRSTKLEDSAMYFCASSVESGNQPQHFGDGTRLSIL.

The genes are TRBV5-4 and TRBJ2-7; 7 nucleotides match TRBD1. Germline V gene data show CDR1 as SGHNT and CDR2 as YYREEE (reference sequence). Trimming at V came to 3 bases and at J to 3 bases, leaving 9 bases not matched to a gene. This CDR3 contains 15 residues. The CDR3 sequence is CASSSPRTGIYEQYF. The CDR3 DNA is TGTGCCAGCAGCTCTCCGCGGACAGGCATCTACGAGCAGTACTTC.

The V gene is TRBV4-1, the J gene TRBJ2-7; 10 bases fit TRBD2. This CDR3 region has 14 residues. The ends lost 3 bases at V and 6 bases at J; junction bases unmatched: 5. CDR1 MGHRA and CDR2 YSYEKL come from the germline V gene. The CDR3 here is CASSQLAGELEQYF. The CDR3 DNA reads TGCGCCAGCAGCCAGCTAGCGGGAGAGCTCGAGCAGTACTTC.

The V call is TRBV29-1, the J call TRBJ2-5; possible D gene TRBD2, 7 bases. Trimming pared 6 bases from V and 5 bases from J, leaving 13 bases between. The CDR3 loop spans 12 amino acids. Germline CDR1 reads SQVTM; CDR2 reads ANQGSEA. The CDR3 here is CSVAQGGETQYF. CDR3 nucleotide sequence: TGCAGCGTGGCACAGGGAGGGGAGACCCAGTACTTC.

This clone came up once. CDR3 nucleotide sequence: TGTGCCAGCAGTTTCTCGCGCGCAGGAGACAGGCAAGCTTTCTTT. Encoded protein: CASSFSRAGDRQAFF. V is TRBV28 and J is TRBJ1-1, with D possibly TRBD1 on 6 matching bases. V lost 3 bases to trimming and J lost 9 bases, with 20 bases between them. The CDR3 length is 15 residues. Per germline, CDR1 MDHEN and CDR2 SYDVKM.

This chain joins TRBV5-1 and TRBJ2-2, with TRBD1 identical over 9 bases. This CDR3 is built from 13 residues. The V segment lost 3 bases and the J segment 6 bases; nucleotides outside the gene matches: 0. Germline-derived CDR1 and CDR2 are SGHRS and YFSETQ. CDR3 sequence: CASSWTGAGELFF. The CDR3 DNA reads TGCGCCAGCAGCTGGACAGGGGCCGGGGAGCTGTTTTTT.

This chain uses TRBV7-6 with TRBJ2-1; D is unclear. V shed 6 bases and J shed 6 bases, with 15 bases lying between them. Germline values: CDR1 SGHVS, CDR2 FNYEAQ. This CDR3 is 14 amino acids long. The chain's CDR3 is CASSSTSNGNEQFF. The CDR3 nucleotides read TGTGCCAGCAGTTCGACATCTAATGGCAATGAGCAGTTCTTC.

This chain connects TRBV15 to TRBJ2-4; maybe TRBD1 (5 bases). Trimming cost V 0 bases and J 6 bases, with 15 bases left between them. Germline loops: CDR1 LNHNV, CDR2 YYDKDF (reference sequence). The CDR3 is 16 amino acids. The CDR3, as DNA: TGTGCCACCAGCAGAGATCTGATAGACAGTGGAAACATTCAGTACTTC. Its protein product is CATSRDLIDSGNIQYF.

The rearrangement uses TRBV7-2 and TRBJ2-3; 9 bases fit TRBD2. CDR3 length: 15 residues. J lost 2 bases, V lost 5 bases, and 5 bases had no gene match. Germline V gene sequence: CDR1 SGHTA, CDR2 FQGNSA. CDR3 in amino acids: CASSLLAGATDTQYF. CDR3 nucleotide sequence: TGTGCCAGCAGCCTCTTAGCGGGAGCCACAGATACGCAGTATTTT.

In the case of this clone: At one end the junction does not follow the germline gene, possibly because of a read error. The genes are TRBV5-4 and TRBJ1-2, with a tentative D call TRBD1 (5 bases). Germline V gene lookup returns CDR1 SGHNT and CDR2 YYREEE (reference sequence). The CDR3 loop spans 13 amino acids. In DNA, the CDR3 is TGTGCCAGCAGCTTGGGGCAGGGCTATAGCTACACCTTC. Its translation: CASSLGQGYSYTF. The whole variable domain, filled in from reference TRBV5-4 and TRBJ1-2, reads ETGVTQSPTHLIKTRGQQVTLRCSSQSGHNTVSWYQQALGQGPQFIFQYYREEENGRGNFPPRFSGLQFPNYSSELNVNALELDDSALYLCASSLGQGYSYTFGSGTRLTVV.

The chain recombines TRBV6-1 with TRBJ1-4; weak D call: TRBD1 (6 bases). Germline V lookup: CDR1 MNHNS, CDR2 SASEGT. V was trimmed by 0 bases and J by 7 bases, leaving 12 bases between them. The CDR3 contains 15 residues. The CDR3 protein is CASSEALGAGEKLFF. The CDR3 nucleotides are TGTGCCAGCAGTGAAGCGCTGGGGGCGGGTGAAAAACTGTTTTTT.

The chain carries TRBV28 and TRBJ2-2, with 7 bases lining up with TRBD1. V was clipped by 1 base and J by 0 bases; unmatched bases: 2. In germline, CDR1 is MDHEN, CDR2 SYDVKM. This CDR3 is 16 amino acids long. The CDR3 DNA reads TGTGCCAGCAGTTTATACGGGACAGCGAACACCGGGGAGCTGTTTTTT. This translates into CASSLYGTANTGELFF.

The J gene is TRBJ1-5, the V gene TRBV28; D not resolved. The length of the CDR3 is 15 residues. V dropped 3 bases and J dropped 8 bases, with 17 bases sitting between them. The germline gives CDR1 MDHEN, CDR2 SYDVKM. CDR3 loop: CASSFLVGGIEPQHF. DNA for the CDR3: TGTGCCAGCAGTTTTCTAGTCGGAGGGATCGAGCCCCAGCATTTT.

CDR3 sequence: CASSPGTGNYEQYF. CDR3 coding DNA: TGTGCCAGCAGCCCCGGGACAGGGAACTACGAGCAGTACTTC. V usage is TRBV2 and J usage is TRBJ2-7; 9 bases match TRBD1. This CDR3 region has 14 residues. The V gene end was trimmed by 6 bases and the J gene end by 3 bases; junction bases not matched to a gene: 6. Germline V gene lookup returns CDR1 SNHLY and CDR2 FYNNEI. The full variable domain, in which reference TRBV2 and TRBJ2-7 provide the parts outside the CDR3, is EPEVTQTPSHQVTQMGQEVILRCVPISNHLYFYWYRQILGQKVEFLVSFYNNEISEKSEIFDDQFSVERPDGSNFTLKIRSTKLEDSAMYFCASSPGTGNYEQYFGPGTRLTVT.

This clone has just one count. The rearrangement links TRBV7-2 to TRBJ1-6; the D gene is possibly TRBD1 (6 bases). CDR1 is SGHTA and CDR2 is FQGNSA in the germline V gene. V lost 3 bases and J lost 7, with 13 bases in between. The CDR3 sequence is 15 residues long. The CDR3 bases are TGTGCCAGCAGCTTCACGGGAGGGGGAAATTCACCCCTCCACTTT. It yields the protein CASSFTGGGNSPLHF.